This TCR beta chain was captured in a study of cytomegalovirus exposure and HLA in healthy donors (dated by TCRdb to about 2017). General notes on the study: An earlier analysis of some 600 of the donors reported roughly 300 Gb of sequence data and 90 million to 120 million unique TCR beta sequences obtained from some 200 million T cells. Typing coverage differed by locus: A, B, C, DRB1 and DQB1 were typed in about 629-630 donors, DQA1 in about 550, DPA1 in some 610, and DPB1 in roughly 470. Using immunosequencing, the study profiled T cell repertoires from fewer than 850 subjects and related those repertoires to cytomegalovirus serostatus. Donor age, sex, ethnicity and CMV serostatus were collected together with the repertoire data. The aim of the study was to test whether cataloging public T cell receptors could identify signatures of past pathogen exposure. All discovery cohort repertoires had been generated on a single sequencing platform. The study combined high-throughput TCR immunosequencing, statistical association of individual TCRs with disease status, and machine learning to predict cytomegalovirus infection status. Of the roughly 400 genotyped donors, approximately 83% fell in the genetic ancestry cluster associated with self-reported Caucasian donors. Genome-wide SNP genotypes for about 60% of the roughly 700 donors were used in a later genetic analysis, which treated that subset as a discovery cohort. An earlier analysis of 587 of the donors applied high-throughput TCR beta sequencing to assess whether each TCR beta V gene segment acted as functional or pseudogenic. To study patterns of TCR occurrence, a later analysis re-analyzed previously published TCR beta repertoires from 666 donors and added high-resolution HLA genotyping. Both class I and class II loci were covered by HLA typing, at four-digit resolution. About five DR-DQ haplotypes were treated as single units for association and clustering because of strong linkage in the cohort. Besides the first cohort of hundreds of subjects, a separate validation cohort made up of about 120 different subjects was used. Rather than drawing on any new phenotypic data, the later analysis identified candidate immune exposures from TCR beta sequences and the way those sequences occurred across donors. Approximately 330 gigabases of sequencing data and around 80 million unique TCR sequences made up an early release that covered fewer than 650 HLA-typed donors. On average, roughly 240,000 unique TCR beta nucleotide sequences were sequenced per donor among several hundred genotyped donors of the cohort, with 15% to 20% of those sequences being non-productive. What the work shows at the level of the full study, not this receptor alone: Presence/absence analyses assumed roughly uniform sequencing depth across donors, an assumption that may not hold. A later genetic analysis associated a missense DCLRE1C variant with V-gene and J-gene trimming of TCR beta chains, and an independent cohort replicated the association. A group of highly shared sequence variants was considered likely to be a technical artifact of the sequencing pipeline. Most CMV-associated TCR beta chains appeared to be HLA-restricted in a later analysis, and the HLA associations seemed to be driven largely by CMV exposure. Some IMGT-functional V segments, including TRBV6-2 and TRBV6-3, could not be distinguished by the 87-base-pair reads and were therefore excluded. In a later analysis, HLA-associated TCR beta chains were found to be more clonally expanded and to have lower generation probabilities than equally common non-associated chains. A later analysis associated approximately 17,000 TCR beta sequences with specific HLA alleles at a false discovery rate of 0.05. This cohort had only TCR beta chains sequenced, and the lack of alpha or paired-chain data limited which features could be detected. The study listed 164 TCR beta chains as associated with cytomegalovirus. According to a later genetic analysis, donors in an Asian-associated ancestry cluster had fewer N-insertions in productive TCRs than the approximately 700-donor mean. A further reported finding was that TCR beta sequences accurately predicted the HLA-A and HLA-B alleles for most subjects in the first cohort. Because counts were too low, roughly 18 rarely observed V segments, including chromosome 9 orphons, were left out of the earlier analysis of approximately 500 of the donors. In an earlier analysis of some 500 of the donors, most TCR beta V segments appeared in productive rearrangements about 90% or about 30% of the time, broadly matching IMGT annotations. It was suggested by the authors that the approach could potentially be generalized to other disease states and immunological phenotypes. When HLA alleles, especially DR and DQ, strongly co-occurred, attributing TCR associations to individual alleles was difficult. The classifier was reported to diagnose cytomegalovirus status with high specificity and sensitivity in both the original and validation cohorts. For the cohort, immune exposure information was limited to CMV serostatus. In a later analysis, several top co-occurrence clusters were reported to appear linked to parvovirus B19, influenza, CMV and Epstein-Barr virus. A few of the identified cytomegalovirus-associated TCR beta chains were confirmed in vitro to be specific for cytomegalovirus antigens. Because some donors lacked HLA typing at each locus, the association tests relied only on the typed subset. In a later analysis, TCR association rates were found to vary across HLA loci, with the most associated TCRs seen for DRB1 alleles and the fewest for HLA-C alleles. Linkage disequilibrium might explain the correlated functional status among segregating V segments, but an unknown experimental factor could not be excluded. While some public TCRs were present in many individuals, most TCR sequences turned up only very rarely across donors.

The cohort was made up of 650 to 700 healthy bone marrow donors. All cohort members were sampled while nominally healthy, although unrecorded immune exposures were likely present. The donor was CMV seronegative and was included in the group of about 350 seronegative cohort members. Every donor gave a peripheral blood sample, and the peripheral blood mononuclear cells from that sample were used for TCR beta sequencing. The Qiagen DNeasy Blood Extraction Kit was used to extract genomic DNA from the blood cell samples. On this clone itself: There is no known antigen for this receptor. Base qualities are not provided; no much larger clone lies one nucleotide away.

The library was obtained by the immunoSEQ multiplex PCR assay. For the multiplex PCR, a mixture combining 60 forward primers for TCR Vbeta segments and 13 reverse primers for TCR Jbeta segments was used. Amplification of the CDR3 region of rearranged TCR beta genes was performed with a multiplex PCR assay on genomic DNA. The amplified TCR beta libraries were sequenced on the Illumina HiSeq System as 87-base-pair reads. Per the original workflow: In a later analysis, 70 million to 95 million unique TCR beta chains were counted across the roughly 670 repertoires, and about 10 million of these chains were shared by at least two donors. Raw reads were error-corrected and collapsed into unique sequences by a nearest-neighbor algorithm in which closely related sequences were merged to remove PCR and sequencing errors. V, D and J gene segments were assigned by aligning CDR3 sequences to IMGT reference sequences. For a sequence to be retained, at least a six-nucleotide match to both a V gene segment and a J gene segment was required. Rearrangements were classified as productive when the CDR3 lacked stop codons and remained in frame with V and J, and all other rearrangements were classified as non-productive. CDR3 was defined by IMGT convention, running from the second conserved V-encoded cysteine to the conserved J-encoded phenylalanine. The earlier analysis of around 640 of the donors excluded sequences that lacked an unambiguous match to a single V gene segment. In an earlier analysis of about 590 of the donors, a V segment was called functional when productive rearrangements were above 56.7%, and segregating when the standard deviation between donors exceeded 5%. A statistical classification framework was built to diagnose cytomegalovirus status from the catalog of TCR beta chain sequences. In a later analysis, TCR nucleotide sequences were compared against IMGT/GENE-DB human TR gene sequences so that V and J genes could be assigned. Using the TCRdist pipeline, a later analysis assigned CDR3 sequences along with most-parsimonious VDJ recombination scenarios. In a later analysis, every TCR beta chain was defined by the combination of its CDR3 amino acid sequence and its V-gene family, and reads without a unique V-gene family were dropped. In a later analysis, a few hundred highly shared, low-generation-probability nucleotide sequences were removed to address suspected cross-contamination and a sequencing artifact. For each public chain, a later analysis derived a clonal expansion index from normalized ranks of inferred template counts within each repertoire. Generation probabilities in a later analysis came from a VDJ recombination model fitted to out-of-frame rearrangements, and those results were checked against IGoR. In a later analysis, TCR-TCR, TCR-HLA and TCR-CMV co-occurrence was scored with hypergeometric tests, and a repertoire-size bias correction was applied to TCR pairs. False discovery rates were estimated in a later analysis by permuting HLA or CMV assignments 20 times. In a later analysis, co-occurring TCRs were grouped using DBSCAN, with TCRdist sequence similarity added in when clustering inside HLA-allele-positive subsets. Repertoires with fewer than 30,000 or more than 120,000 public chains were left out of co-occurrence clustering, as were five repertoires with anomalous nucleotide sharing. TCRdb provides this immuneACCESS table in a form limited to in-frame rearrangements. Some clones are lacking; in checked studies, under half of them reflect an unresolved V gene, and why the rest are absent is not known. V and J calls and clone size come straight from that table; D and trimming were deduced from the DNA. For this sample there are approximately 170,000 clones; approximately 79% appear just once. The biggest ten clones account for about 2% of the sample.

V is pruned by 9 bases and J by 3 bases, leaving 5 bases of the junction without a gene match. Via the germline V gene (reference sequence), CDR1 is MNHEY and CDR2 SMNVEV. The CDR3 spans 13 residues, from the cysteine through the phenylalanine. Left in the record is the CDR3 DNA by itself, 39 bases read in frame from the first base. Sequenced: PBMCs. This chain is built from TRBV27 and TRBJ2-7; TRBD2 lines up with 10 middle nucleotides. This receptor was identified in a male donor in good health and CMV-seronegative. For the CDR3, the sequence is CASRLAGIYEQYF. The DNA sequence is as follows: TGTGCCAGTCGACTAGCGGGCATCTACGAGCAGTACTTC.